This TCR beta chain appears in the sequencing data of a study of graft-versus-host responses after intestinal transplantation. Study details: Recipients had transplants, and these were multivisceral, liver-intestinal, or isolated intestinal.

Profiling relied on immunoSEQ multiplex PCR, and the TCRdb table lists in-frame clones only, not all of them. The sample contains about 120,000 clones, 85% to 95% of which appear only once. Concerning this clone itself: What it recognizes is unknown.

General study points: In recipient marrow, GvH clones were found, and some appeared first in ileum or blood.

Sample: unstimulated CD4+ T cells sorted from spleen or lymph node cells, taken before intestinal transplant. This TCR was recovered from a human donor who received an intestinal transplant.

CDR3 protein: CASSLYPQETQYF. As DNA, the CDR3 is TGTGCCAGCTCCCTATACCCTCAGGAGACCCAGTACTTC. The chain links TRBV25-1 to TRBJ2-5; the D is unclear. Trimming shortened V by 8 bases and J by 5 bases, and 15 bases separated the two germline ends. The CDR3 is 13 amino acids. Germline CDR1 reads MGHDK; CDR2 reads SYGVNS.